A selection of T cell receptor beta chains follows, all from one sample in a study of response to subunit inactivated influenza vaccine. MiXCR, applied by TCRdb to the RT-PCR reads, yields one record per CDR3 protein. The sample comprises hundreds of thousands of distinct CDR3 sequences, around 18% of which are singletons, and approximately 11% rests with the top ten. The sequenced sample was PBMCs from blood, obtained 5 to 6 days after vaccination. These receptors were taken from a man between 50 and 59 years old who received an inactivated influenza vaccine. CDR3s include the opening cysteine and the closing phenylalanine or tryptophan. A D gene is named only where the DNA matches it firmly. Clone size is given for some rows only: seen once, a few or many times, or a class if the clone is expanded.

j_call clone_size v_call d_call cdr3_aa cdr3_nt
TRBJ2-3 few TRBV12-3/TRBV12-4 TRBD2 CASRTAGGLRTDTQYF TGTGCCAGCAGAACAGCGGGGGGGCTGCGCACAGATACGCAGTATTTT
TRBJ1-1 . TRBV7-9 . CASILITEAFF TGTGCCAGCATACTAATCACTGAAGCTTTCTTT
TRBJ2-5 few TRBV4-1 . CASSQDRSSGWFQETQYF TGCGCCAGCAGCCAAGATCGATCCTCGGGATGGTTCCAAGAGACCCAGTACTTC
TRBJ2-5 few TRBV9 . CASSPGSTQYF TGTGCCAGCAGCCCCGGGTCGACCCAGTACTTC
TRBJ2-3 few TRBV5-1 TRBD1 CATSSGQGTDTQYF TGCGCCACTTCGTCGGGACAGGGCACAGATACGCAGTATTTT
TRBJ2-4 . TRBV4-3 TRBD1 CASTQNPGQGIQYF TGCGCCAGCACCCAAAACCCCGGACAGGGGATTCAGTACTTC
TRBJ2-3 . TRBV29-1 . CSVEPLVGSTDTQYF TGCAGCGTTGAACCCCTAGTAGGGTCGACAGATACGCAGTATTTT
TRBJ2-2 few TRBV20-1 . CSAAVGTDTGELFF TGCAGTGCGGCGGTAGGGACGGACACCGGGGAGCTGTTTTTT
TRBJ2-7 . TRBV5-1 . CASSFGAAFYEQYF TGCGCCAGCAGCTTCGGGGCGGCATTCTACGAGCAGTACTTC
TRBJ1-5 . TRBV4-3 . CASSQDVLDRNQPQHF TGCGCCAGCAGCCAAGATGTACTGGACAGAAATCAGCCCCAGCATTTT
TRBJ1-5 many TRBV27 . CASSAGVGGQPQHF TGTGCCAGCAGTGCAGGGGTGGGAGGTCAGCCCCAGCATTTT
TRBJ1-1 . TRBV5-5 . CASSPMQGGAFF TGTGCCAGCAGCCCGATGCAGGGTGGCGCTTTCTTT
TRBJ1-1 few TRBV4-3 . CASSQYTTNTEAFF TGCGCCAGCAGCCAGTATACAACGAACACTGAAGCTTTCTTT